A selection of T cell receptor beta chains follows, all from one sample in a study of a mutant IDH1 vaccine in newly diagnosed glioma. The antigens of these receptors remain unknown. The data were produced by immunoSEQ multiplex PCR, yet TCRdb's version contains in-frame clones alone and is incomplete. The sample contains fewer than 45,000 clones, approximately 90% of which appear only once. The input for sequencing was PBMCs, taken from a glioma patient whose treatment included an IDH1 peptide vaccine. These receptors were taken from a man aged 50-59 years with glioma. Both conserved end residues are part of each CDR3. The D gene is left open where the match is weak. Rows give clone size only sometimes, using once, few, many, or a class for an expanded clone.

TRBV2	TRBJ2-7	TRBD2	-	CASSAVTSKVGEQYF	TGTGCCAGCAGTGCTGTGACTAGCAAAGTAGGCGAGCAGTACTTC
TRBV19	TRBJ2-7	-	-	CASSTRIRPGDSLGEQYF	TGTGCCAGTAGTACAAGAATCCGCCCCGGGGACTCATTAGGGGAGCAGTACTTC
TRBV7-2	TRBJ2-3	-	-	CASSFRESTDTQYF	TGTGCCAGCAGCTTTAGGGAGTCGACAGATACGCAGTATTTT
TRBV27	TRBJ2-5	-	once	CASSLGETQYF	TGTGCCAGCAGCCTCGGGGAGACCCAGTACTTC
TRBV11-3	TRBJ2-2	TRBD1	-	CASSSGQGHAGELFF	TGTGCCAGCAGCTCGGGACAGGGTCATGCCGGGGAGCTGTTTTTT
TRBV10-3	TRBJ2-7	TRBD1	-	CAISPGQGSYEQYF	TGTGCCATCAGTCCGGGACAGGGTTCCTACGAGCAGTACTTC
TRBV15	TRBJ1-5	TRBD1	-	CATRGTGVDQPQHF	TGTGCCACCCGAGGGACAGGGGTTGATCAGCCCCAGCATTTT
TRBV2	TRBJ1-5	-	-	CASSEKGLGNQPQHF	TGTGCCAGCAGTGAAAAGGGATTGGGGAATCAGCCCCAGCATTTT
TRBV4-2	TRBJ2-3	TRBD2	-	CASSDESGGKTDTQYF	TGTGCCAGCAGCGATGAGAGCGGGGGAAAAACAGATACGCAGTATTTT
TRBV5-1	TRBJ1-2	-	-	CASSSPDGRANYGYTF	TGCGCCAGCAGCTCGCCGGACGGCAGAGCTAACTATGGCTACACCTTC
TRBV2	TRBJ1-4	TRBD1	-	CASSDRQGWNEKLFF	TGTGCCAGCAGTGACCGACAGGGCTGGAATGAAAAACTGTTTTTT